This TCR beta chain was found in a study of early T cells in non-severe SARS-CoV-2 infection. On this clonotype: Its antigen is undetermined.

TCRdb re-analysed the 5' RACE reads in MiXCR, keeping a single row per CDR3 protein. The sample has roughly 93,000 distinct CDR3 sequences; 8% to 13% are singletons. Germline CDR1 DFQATT, CDR2 SNEGSKA (reference sequence). The CDR3 has 13 residues. Trimming took off 6 bases at V and 0 bases at J, with 9 bases between the two ends. General study findings and limits: The VDJdb matching leaned toward anti-spike CD8 responses and overlooked private and CD4 specificities.

The chain has TRBV20-1 and TRBJ2-1; possibly TRBD1 for D (6 bases). Specimen: whole blood. The TCR comes from an adult who was a healthcare worker with PCR-confirmed SARS-CoV-2 infection or an uninfected control (not recorded which). Written as DNA, the CDR3 is TGCAGTGCCCAGGGGAGCTCCTACAATGAGCAGTTCTTC. Protein product: CSAQGSSYNEQFF.